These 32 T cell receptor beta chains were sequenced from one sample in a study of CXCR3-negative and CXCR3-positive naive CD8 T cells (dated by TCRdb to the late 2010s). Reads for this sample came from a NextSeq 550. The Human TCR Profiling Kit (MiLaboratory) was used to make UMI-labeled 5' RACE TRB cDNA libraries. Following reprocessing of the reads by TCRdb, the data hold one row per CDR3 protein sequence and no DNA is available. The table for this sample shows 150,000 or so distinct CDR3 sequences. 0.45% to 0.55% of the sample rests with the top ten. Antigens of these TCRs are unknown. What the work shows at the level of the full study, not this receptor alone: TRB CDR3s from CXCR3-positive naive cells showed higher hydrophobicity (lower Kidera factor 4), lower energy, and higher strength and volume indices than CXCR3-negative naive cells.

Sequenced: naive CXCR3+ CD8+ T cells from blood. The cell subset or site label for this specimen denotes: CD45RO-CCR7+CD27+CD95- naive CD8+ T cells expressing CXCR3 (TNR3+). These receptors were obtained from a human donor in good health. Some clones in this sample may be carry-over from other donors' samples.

The CDR3 reads CASSLVRVNTEAFF. The chain links TRBV5-1 to TRBJ1-1. This CDR3 comprises 14 residues. Per germline, CDR1 SGHRS and CDR2 YFSETQ.

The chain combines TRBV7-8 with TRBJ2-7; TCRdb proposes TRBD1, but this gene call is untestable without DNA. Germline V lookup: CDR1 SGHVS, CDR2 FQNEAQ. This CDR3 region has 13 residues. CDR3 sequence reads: CASLPGGAYEQYF. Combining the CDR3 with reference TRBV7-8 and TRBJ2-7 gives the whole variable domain GAGVSQSPRYKVAKRGQDVALRCDPISGHVSLFWYQQALGQGPEFLTYFQNEAQLDKSGLPSDRFFAERPEGSVSTLKIQRTQQEDSAVYLCASLPGGAYEQYFGPGTRLTVT.

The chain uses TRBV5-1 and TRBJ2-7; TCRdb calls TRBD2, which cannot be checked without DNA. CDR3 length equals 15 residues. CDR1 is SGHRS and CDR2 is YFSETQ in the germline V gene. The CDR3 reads CASRGGLASSYEQYF.

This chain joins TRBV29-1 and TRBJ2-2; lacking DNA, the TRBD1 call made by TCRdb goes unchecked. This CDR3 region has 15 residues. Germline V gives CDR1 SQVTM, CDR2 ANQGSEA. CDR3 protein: CSVEDSGAGTGELFF.

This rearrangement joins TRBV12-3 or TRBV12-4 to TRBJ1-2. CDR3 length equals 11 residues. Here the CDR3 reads CASSPIGHYTF.

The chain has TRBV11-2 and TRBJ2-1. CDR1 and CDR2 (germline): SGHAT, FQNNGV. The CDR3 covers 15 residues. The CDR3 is CASSSQSYGYNEQFF. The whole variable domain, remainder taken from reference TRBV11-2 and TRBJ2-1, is EAGVAQSPRYKIIEKRQSVAFWCNPISGHATLYWYQQILGQGPKLLIQFQNNGVVDDSQLPKDRFSAERLKGVDSTLKIQPAKLEDSAVYLCASSSQSYGYNEQFFGPGTRLTVL.

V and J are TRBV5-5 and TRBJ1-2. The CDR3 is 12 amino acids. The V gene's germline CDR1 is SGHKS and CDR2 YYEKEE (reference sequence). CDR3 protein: CASSLYRYGYTF.

CDR3 amino acids: CASSLGLAGNVAQYF. The V and J genes are TRBV5-6 and TRBJ2-5; the D call from TCRdb, TRBD2, cannot be confirmed without DNA. The CDR3 loop spans 15 amino acids. Germline CDR1 is SGHDT and CDR2 is YYEEEE. The full variable domain, rest sourced from reference TRBV5-6 and TRBJ2-5, is DAGVTQSPTHLIKTRGQQVTLRCSPKSGHDTVSWYQQALGQGPQFIFQYYEEEERQRGNFPDRFSGHQFPNYSSELNVNALLLGDSALYLCASSLGLAGNVAQYFGPGTRLLVL.

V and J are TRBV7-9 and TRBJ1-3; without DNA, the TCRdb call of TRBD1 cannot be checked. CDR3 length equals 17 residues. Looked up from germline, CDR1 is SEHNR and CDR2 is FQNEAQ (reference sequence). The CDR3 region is CASSSPRSESSGNTIYF.

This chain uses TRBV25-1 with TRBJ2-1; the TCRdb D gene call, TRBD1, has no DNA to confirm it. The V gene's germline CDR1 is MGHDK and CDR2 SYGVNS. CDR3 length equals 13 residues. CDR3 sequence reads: CASTRGSYNEQFF.

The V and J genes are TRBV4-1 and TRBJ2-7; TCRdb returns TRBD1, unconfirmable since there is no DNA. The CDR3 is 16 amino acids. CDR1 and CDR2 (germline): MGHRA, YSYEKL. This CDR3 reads CASSQDGLGGAYEQYF.

CDR3 sequence: CASSAGNGYTF. The chain carries TRBV25-1 and TRBJ1-2. The length of the CDR3 is 11 residues. Germline loops: CDR1 MGHDK, CDR2 SYGVNS.

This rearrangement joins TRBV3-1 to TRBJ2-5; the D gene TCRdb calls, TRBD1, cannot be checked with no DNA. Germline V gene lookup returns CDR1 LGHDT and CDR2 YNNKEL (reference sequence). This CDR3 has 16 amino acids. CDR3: CASSHWTTGGQETQYF.

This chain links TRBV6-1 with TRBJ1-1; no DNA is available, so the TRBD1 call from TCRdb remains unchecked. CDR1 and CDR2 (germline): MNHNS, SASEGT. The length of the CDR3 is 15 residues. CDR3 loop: CASSEWSEGASEAFF.

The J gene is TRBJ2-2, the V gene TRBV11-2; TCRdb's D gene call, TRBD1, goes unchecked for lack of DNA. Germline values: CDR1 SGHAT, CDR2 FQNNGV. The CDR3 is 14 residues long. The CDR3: CASSWGPDTGELFF.

The CDR3 loop is CASSRPDRGSYRGTEAFF. The chain is built from TRBV18 and TRBJ1-1; the D call of TRBD1 rests on TCRdb alone, since no DNA is present to check it. The CDR3 covers 18 residues. CDR1 and CDR2 from the germline V gene are KGHSH and LQKENI.

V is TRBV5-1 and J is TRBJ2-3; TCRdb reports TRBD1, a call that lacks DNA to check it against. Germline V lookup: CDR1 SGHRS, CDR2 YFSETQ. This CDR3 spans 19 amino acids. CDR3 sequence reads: CVSSLNWEQVPPSTDTQYF.

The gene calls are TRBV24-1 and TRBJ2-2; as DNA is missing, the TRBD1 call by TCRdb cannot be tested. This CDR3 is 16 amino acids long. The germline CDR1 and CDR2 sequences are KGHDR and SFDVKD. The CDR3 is CATSRGGAWNTGELFF.

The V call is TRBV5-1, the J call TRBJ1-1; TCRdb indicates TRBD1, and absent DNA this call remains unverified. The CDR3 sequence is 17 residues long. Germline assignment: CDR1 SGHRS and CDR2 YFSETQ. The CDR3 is CASSLFPQGTRNTEAFF.

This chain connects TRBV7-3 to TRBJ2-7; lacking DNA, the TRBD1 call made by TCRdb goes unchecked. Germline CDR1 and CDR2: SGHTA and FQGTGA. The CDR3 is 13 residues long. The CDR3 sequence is CASSFKQGYEQYF.

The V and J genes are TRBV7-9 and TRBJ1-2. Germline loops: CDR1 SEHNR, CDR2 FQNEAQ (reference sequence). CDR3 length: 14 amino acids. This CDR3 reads CASSLEGEEDGYTF.

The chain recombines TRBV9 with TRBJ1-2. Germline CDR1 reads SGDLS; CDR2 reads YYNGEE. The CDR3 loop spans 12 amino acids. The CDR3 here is CASSAGTYGYTF. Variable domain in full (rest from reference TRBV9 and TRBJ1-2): DSGVTQTPKHLITATGQRVTLRCSPRSGDLSVYWYQQSLDQGLQFLIQYYNGEERAKGNILERFSAQQFPDLHSELNLSSLELGDSALYFCASSAGTYGYTFGSGTRLTVV.

CDR3 region: CASSPWTASTDTQYF. The rearrangement links TRBV3-1 to TRBJ2-3. The germline V gene has CDR1 LGHDT and CDR2 YNNKEL (reference sequence). CDR3 length: 15 amino acids.

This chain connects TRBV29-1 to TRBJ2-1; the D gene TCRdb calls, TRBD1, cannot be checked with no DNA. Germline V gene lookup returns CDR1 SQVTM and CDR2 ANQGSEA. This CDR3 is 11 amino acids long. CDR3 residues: CSAPGGNEQFF.

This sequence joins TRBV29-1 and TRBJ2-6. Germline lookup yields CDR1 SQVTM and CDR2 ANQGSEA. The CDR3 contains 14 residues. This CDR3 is CSVDSSSGANVLTF.

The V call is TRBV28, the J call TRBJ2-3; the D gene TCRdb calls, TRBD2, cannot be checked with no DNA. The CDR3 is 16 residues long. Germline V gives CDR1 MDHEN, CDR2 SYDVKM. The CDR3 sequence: CASRRGLAGVTDTQYF.

CDR3 loop: CASSQDLGTGEGYTF. This chain joins TRBV4-3 and TRBJ1-2; the TCRdb call, TRBD1, lacks DNA for checking. The CDR3 is made up of 15 amino acids. CDR1 is LGHNA and CDR2 is YSLEER in the germline V gene.

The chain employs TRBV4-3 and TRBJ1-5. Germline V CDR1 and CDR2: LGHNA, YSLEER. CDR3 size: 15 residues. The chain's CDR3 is CASSPEQNSNQPQHF.

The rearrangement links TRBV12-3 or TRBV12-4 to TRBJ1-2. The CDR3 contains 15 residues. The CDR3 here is CASSLSSVVNYGYTF.

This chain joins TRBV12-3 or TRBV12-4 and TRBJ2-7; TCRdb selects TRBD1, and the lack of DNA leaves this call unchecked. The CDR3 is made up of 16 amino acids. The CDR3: CASSLAGTDSSYEQYF.

CDR3 protein: CASSPRVFNEQFF. V and J are TRBV5-5 and TRBJ2-1. This CDR3 has 13 amino acids. CDR1 SGHKS and CDR2 YYEKEE come from the germline V gene (reference sequence).

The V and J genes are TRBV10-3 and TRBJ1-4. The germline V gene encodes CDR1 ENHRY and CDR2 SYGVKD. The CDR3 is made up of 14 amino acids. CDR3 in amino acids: CAIRDGATNEKLFF.